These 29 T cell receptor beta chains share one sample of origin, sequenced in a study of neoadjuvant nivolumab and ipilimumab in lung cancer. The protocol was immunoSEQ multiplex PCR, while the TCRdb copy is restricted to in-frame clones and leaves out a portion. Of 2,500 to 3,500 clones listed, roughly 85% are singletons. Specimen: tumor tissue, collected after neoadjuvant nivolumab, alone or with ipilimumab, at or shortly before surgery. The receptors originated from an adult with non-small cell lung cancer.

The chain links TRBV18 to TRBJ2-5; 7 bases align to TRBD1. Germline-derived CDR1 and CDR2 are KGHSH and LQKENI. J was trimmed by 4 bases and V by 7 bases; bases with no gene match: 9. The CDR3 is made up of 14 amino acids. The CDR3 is CASCGYRGSETQYF. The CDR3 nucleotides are TGTGCCAGCTGCGGCTACAGGGGATCAGAGACCCAGTACTTC.

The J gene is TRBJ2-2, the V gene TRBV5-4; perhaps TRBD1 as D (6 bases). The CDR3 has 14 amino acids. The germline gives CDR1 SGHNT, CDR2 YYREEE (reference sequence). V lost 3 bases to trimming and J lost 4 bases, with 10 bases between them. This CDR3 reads CASSWDTSTGELFF. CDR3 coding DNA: TGTGCCAGCAGCTGGGACACAAGCACCGGGGAGCTGTTTTTT.

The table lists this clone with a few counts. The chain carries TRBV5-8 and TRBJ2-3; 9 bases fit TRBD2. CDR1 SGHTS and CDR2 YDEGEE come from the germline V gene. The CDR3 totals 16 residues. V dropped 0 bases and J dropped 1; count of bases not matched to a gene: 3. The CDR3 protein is CASSLGRTSGTDTQYF. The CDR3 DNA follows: TGTGCCAGCAGCTTGGGGAGGACTAGCGGCACAGATACGCAGTATTTT.

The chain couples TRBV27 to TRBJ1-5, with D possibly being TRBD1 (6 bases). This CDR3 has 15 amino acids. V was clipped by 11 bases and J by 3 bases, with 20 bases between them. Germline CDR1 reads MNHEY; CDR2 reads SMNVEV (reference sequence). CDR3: CAHSRRTDLNQPQHF. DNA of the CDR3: TGTGCCCACAGCAGGAGGACAGACCTCAATCAGCCCCAGCATTTT.

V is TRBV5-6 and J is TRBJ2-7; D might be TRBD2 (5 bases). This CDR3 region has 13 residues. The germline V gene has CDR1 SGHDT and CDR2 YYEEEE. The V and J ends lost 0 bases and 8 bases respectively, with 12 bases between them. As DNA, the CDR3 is TGTGCCAGCAGCTTGGGGCGGACTGAGCAGCAGTACTTC. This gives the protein CASSLGRTEQQYF.

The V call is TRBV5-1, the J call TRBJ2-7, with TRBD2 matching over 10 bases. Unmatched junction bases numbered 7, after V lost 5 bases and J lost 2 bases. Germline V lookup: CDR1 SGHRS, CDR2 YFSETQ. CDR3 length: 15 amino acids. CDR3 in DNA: TGCGCCAGCAGACCGACTAGCGGGCCCACCTACGAGCAGTACTTC. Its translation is CASRPTSGPTYEQYF.

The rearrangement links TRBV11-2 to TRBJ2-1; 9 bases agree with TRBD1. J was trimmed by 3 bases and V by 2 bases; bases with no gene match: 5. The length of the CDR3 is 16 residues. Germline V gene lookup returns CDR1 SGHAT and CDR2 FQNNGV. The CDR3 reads CASSLSLGQGYNEQFF. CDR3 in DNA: TGTGCCAGCAGCTTATCTTTGGGACAGGGCTACAATGAGCAGTTCTTC.

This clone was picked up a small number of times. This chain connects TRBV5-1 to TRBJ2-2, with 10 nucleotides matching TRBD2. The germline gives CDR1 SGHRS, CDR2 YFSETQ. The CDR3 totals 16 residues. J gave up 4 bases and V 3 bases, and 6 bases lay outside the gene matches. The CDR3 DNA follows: TGCGCCAGCAGCTCCCAAGCGGGAGGGTCCACCGGGGAGCTGTTTTTT. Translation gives CASSSQAGGSTGELFF.

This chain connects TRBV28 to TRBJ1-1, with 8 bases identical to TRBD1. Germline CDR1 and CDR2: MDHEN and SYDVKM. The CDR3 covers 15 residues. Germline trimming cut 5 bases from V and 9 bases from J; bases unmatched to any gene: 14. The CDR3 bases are TGTGCCAGCAGTCCACAGACAGGGGCCCGGCGAAAAGCTTTCTTT. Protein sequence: CASSPQTGARRKAFF.

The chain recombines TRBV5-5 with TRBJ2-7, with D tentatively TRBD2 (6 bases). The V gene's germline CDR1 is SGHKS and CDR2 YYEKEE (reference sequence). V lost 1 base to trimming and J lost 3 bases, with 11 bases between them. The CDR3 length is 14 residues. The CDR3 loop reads CASSLRDFDYEQYF. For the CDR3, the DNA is TGTGCCAGCAGCTTGAGGGACTTCGACTACGAGCAGTACTTC.

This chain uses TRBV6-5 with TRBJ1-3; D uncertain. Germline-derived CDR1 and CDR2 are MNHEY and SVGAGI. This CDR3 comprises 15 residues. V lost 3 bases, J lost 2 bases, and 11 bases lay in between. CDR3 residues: CASSYVGKTGNTIYF. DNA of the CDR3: TGTGCCAGCAGTTATGTGGGGAAGACTGGAAACACCATATATTTT.

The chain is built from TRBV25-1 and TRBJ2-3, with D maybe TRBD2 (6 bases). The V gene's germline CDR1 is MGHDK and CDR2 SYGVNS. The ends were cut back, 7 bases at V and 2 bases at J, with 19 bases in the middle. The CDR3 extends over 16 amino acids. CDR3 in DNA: TGTGCCAGCACCCGGGGAGCGGGCGGGTTCACAGATACGCAGTATTTT. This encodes CASTRGAGGFTDTQYF.

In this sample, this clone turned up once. CDR3 sequence reads: CASSLFPGQDGGTEAFF. CDR3 sequence (DNA): TGTGCCAGCAGTTTATTCCCGGGACAGGACGGGGGGACTGAAGCTTTCTTT. The chain carries TRBV28 and TRBJ1-1, with 8 positions matching TRBD1. The CDR3 has 17 residues. Trimming took 1 base from V and 5 from J; bases not matched to a gene: 12. Germline V gives CDR1 MDHEN, CDR2 SYDVKM.

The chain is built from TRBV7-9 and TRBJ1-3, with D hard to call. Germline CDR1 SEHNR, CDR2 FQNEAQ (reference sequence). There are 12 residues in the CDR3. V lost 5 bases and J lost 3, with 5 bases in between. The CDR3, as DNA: TGTGCCAGCAGCCCGGGTGGAAACACCATATATTTT. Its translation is CASSPGGNTIYF.

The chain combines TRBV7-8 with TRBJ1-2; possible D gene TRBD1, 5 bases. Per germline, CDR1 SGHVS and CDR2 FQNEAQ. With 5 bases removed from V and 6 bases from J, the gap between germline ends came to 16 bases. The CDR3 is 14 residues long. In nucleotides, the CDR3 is TGTGCCAGCAGCCACCGTCGGCAGGGAGATGGCTACACCTTC. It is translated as CASSHRRQGDGYTF.

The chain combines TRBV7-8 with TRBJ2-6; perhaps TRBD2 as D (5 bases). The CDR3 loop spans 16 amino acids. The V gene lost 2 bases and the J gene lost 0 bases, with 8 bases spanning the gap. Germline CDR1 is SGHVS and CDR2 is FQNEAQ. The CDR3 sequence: CASSLRGSSGANVLTF. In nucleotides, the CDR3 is TGTGCCAGCAGCTTACGGGGAAGCTCTGGGGCCAACGTCCTGACTTTC. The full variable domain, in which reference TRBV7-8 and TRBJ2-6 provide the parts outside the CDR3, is GAGVSQSPRYKVAKRGQDVALRCDPISGHVSLFWYQQALGQGPEFLTYFQNEAQLDKSGLPSDRFFAERPEGSVSTLKIQRTQQEDSAVYLCASSLRGSSGANVLTFGAGSRLTVL.

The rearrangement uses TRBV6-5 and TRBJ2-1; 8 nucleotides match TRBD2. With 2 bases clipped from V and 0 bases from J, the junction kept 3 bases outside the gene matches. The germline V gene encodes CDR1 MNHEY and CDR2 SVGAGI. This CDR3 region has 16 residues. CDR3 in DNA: TGTGCCAGCAGTTACATAGCGGGAAGCTCCTACAATGAGCAGTTCTTC. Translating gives CASSYIAGSSYNEQFF.

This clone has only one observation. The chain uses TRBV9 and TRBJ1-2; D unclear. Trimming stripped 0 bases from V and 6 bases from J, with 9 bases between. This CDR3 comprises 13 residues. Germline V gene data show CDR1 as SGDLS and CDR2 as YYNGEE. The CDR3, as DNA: TGTGCCAGCAGCGTAGCGAGTCAGGATGGCTACACCTTC. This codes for CASSVASQDGYTF.

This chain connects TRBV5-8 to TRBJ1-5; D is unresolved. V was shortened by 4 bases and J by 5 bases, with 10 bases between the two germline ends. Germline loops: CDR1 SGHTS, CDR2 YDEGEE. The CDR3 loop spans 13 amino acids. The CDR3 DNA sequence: TGTGCCAGCAGCAGGCGGGCAGATCAGCCCCAGCATTTT. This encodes CASSRRADQPQHF.

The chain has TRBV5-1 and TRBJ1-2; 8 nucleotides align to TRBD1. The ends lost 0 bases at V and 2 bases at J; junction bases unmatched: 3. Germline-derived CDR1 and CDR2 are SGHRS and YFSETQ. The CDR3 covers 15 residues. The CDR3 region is CASSLEGQANYGYTF. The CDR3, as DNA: TGCGCCAGCAGCTTGGAGGGACAGGCGAACTATGGCTACACCTTC.

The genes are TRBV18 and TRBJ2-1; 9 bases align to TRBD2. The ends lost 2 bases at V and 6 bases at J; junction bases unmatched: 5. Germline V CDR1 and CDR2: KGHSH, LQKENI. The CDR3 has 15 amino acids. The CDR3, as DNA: TGTGCCAGCTCACCAGATACTAGCGGGTTCAATGAGCAGTTCTTC. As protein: CASSPDTSGFNEQFF.

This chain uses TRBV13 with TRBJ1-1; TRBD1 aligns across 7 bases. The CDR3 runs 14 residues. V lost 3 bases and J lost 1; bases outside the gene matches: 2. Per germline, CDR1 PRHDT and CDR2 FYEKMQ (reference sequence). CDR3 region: CASSFGTANTEAFF. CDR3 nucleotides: TGTGCCAGCAGCTTCGGGACAGCGAACACTGAAGCTTTCTTT.

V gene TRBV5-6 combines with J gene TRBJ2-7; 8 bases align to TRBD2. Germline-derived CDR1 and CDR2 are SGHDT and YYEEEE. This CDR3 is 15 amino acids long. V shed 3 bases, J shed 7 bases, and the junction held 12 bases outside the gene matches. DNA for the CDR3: TGTGCCAGCAGCTCGGCGGGAGGCCTCCGGGGGGAGCAGTACTTC. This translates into CASSSAGGLRGEQYF.

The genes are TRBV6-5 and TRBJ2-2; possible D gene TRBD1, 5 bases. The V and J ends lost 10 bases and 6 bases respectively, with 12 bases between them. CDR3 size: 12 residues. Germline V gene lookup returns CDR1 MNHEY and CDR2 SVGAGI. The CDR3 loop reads CATCRVAGELFF. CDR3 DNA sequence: TGTGCCACCTGCAGGGTGGCCGGGGAGCTGTTTTTT.

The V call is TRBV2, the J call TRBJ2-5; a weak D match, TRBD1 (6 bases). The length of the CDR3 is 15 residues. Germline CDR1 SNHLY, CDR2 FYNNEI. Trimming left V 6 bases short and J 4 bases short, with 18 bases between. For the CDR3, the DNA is TGTGCCAGCAGCCCAGCGGCTCAACAGGGAGAGACCCAGTACTTC. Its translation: CASSPAAQQGETQYF.

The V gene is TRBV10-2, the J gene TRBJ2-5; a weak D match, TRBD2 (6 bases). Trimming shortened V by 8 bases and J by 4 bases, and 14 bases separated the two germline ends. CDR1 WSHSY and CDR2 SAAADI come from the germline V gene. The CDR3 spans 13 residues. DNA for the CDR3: TGCGCCAGCGTACAAGCGGGTGTAGAGACCCAGTACTTC. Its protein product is CASVQAGVETQYF.

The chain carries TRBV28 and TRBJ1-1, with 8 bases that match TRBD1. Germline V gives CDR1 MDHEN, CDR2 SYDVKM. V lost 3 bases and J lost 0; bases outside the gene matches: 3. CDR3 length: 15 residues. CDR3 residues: CASSFRTGMNTEAFF. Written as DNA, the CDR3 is TGTGCCAGCAGTTTTAGGACAGGGATGAACACTGAAGCTTTCTTT.

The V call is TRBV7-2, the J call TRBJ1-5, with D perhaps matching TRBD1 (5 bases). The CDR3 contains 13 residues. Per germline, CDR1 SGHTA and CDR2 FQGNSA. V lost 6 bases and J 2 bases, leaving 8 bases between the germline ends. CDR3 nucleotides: TGTGCCAGCAGGGGAGGGGGCAATCAGCCCCAGCATTTT. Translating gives CASRGGGNQPQHF.

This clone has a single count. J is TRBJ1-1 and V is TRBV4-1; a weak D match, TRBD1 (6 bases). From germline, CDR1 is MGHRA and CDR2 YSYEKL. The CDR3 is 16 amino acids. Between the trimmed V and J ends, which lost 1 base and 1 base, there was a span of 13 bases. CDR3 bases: TGCGCCAGCAGCCAAGGGGACAAAACGAGGAACACTGAAGCTTTCTTT. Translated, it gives CASSQGDKTRNTEAFF.